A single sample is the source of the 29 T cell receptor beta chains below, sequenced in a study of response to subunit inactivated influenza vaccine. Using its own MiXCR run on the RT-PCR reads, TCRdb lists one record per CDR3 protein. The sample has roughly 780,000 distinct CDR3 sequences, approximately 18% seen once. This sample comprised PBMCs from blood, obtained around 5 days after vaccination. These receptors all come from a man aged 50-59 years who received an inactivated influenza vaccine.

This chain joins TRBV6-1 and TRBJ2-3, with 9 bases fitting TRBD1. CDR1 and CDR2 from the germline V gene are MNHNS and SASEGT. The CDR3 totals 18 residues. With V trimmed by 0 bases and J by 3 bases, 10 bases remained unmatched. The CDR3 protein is CASSEAGGQGGLTDTQYF. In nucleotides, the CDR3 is TGTGCCAGCAGTGAAGCTGGGGGACAGGGTGGGTTGACAGATACGCAGTATTTT.

In DNA form, the CDR3 reads TGCGCCAGCAGCCAGGCTAGCTCGGTCACCGGGGAGCTGTTTTTT. It codes for CASSQASSVTGELFF. The chain joins TRBV5-1 to TRBJ2-2, with D possibly TRBD2 on 5 matching bases. Germline V CDR1 and CDR2: SGHRS, YFSETQ. V was pared by 4 bases and J by 4 bases, with 14 bases between. There are 15 residues in the CDR3. The complete variable domain, with remaining parts taken from reference TRBV5-1 and TRBJ2-2, reads KAGVTQTPRYLIKTRGQQVTLSCSPISGHRSVSWYQQTPGQGLQFLFEYFSETQRNKGNFPGRFSGRQFSNSRSEMNVSTLELGDSALYLCASSQASSVTGELFFGEGSRLTVL.

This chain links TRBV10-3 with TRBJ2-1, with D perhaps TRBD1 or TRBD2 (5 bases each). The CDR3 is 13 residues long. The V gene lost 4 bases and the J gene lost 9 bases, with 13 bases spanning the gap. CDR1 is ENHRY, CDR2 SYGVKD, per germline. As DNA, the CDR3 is TGTGCCATCAGTGCAGGGACGGTGGGTGAGCAGTTCTTC. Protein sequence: CAISAGTVGEQFF.

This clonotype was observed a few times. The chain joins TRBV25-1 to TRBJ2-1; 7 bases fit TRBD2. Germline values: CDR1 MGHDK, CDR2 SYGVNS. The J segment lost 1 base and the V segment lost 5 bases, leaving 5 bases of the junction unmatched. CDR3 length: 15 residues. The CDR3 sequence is CASSKASGSYNEQFF. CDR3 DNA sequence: TGTGCCAGCAGTAAAGCTAGCGGTTCCTACAATGAGCAGTTCTTC.

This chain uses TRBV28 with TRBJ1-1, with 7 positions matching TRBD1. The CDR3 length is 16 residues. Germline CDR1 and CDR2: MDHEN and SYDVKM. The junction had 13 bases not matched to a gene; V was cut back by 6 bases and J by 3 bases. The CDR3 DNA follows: TGTGCCAGCAGGGGTGACAGGGTTGGTAAGGACACTGAAGCTTTCTTT. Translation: CASRGDRVGKDTEAFF.

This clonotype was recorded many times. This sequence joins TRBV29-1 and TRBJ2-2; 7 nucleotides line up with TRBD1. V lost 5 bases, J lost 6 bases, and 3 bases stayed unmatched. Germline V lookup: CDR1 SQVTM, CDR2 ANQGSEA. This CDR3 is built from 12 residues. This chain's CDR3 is CSVRQGPGELFF. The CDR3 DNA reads TGCAGCGTTCGACAGGGCCCCGGGGAGCTGTTTTTT.

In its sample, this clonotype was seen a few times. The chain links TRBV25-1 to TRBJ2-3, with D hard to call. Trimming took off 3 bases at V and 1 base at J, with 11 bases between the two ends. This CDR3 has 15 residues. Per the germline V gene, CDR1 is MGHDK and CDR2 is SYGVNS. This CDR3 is CASSEAITGTDTQYF. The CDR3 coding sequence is TGTGCCAGCAGTGAGGCAATAACTGGCACAGATACGCAGTATTTT.

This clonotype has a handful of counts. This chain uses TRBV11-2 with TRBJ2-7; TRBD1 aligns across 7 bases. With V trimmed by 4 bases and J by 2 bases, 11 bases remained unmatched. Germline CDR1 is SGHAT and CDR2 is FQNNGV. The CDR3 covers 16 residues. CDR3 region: CASSSTPDRLTYEQYF. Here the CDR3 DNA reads TGTGCCAGCAGCTCAACCCCGGACAGGTTAACCTACGAGCAGTACTTC.

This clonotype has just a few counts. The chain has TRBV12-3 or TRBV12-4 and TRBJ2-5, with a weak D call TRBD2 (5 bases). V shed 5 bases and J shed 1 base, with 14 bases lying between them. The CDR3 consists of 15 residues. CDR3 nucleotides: TGTGCCAGCAGTACCCTAGGACTCCTCCAAGAGACCCAGTACTTC. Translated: CASSTLGLLQETQYF.

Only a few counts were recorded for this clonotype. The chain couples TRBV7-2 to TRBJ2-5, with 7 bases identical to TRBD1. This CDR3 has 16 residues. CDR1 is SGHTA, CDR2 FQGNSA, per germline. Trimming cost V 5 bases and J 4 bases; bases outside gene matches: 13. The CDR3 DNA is TGTGCCAGCAGCGCCCGACAGGGACAAGTAAGAGAGACCCAGTACTTC. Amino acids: CASSARQGQVRETQYF. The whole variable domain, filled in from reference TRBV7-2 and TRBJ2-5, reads GAGVSQSPSNKVTEKGKDVELRCDPISGHTALYWYRQSLGQGLEFLIYFQGNSAPDKSGLPSDRFSAERTGGSVSTLTIQRTQQEDSAVYLCASSARQGQVRETQYFGPGTRLLVL.

The CDR3 here is CASSFLRTYKNIQYF. CDR3 sequence (DNA): TGTGCCAGCAGCTTTCTCCGAACTTACAAAAACATTCAGTACTTC. This chain connects TRBV7-8 to TRBJ2-4; D not resolved. Trimming stripped 3 bases from V and 3 bases from J, with 12 bases between. Germline lookup yields CDR1 SGHVS and CDR2 FQNEAQ. The CDR3 has 15 residues.

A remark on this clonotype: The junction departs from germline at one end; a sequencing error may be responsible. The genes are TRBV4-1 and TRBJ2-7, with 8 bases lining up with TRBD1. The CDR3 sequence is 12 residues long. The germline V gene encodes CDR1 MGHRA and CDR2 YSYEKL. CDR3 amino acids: CASTSTGAEKYF. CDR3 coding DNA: TGCGCCAGCACCTCGACAGGGGCCGAGAAGTACTTC.

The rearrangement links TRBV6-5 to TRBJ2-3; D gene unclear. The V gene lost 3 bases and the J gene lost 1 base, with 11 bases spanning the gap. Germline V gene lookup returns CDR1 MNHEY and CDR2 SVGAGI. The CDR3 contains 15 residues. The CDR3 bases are TGTGCCAGCAGTTATTCGGCCCTTGGCACAGATACGCAGTATTTT. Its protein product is CASSYSALGTDTQYF.

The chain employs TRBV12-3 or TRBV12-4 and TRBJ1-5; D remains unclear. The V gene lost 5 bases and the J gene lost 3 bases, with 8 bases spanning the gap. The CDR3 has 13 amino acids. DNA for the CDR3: TGTGCCAGCAGTAGGGAAAACAATCAGCCCCAGCATTTT. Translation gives CASSRENNQPQHF.

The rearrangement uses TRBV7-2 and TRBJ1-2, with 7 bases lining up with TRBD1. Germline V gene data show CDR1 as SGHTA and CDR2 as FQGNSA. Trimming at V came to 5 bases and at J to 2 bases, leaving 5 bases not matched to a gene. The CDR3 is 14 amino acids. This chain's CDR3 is CASSDTGENYGYTF. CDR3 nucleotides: TGTGCCAGCAGCGACACAGGGGAAAACTATGGCTACACCTTC.

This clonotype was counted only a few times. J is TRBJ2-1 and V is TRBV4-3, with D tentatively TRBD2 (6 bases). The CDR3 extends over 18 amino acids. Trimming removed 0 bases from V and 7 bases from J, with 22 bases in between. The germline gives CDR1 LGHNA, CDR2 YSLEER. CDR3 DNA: TGCGCCAGCAGCCAAGATTATTTCTCGGGAGTGTCTGGTAATGAGCAGTTCTTC. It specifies CASSQDYFSGVSGNEQFF.

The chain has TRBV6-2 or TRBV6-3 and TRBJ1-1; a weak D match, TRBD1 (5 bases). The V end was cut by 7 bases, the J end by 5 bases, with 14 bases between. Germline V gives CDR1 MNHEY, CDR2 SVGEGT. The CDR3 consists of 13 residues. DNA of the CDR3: TGTGCCAGCACCCTAATGGGGGGGACTGAAGCTTTCTTT. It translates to CASTLMGGTEAFF.

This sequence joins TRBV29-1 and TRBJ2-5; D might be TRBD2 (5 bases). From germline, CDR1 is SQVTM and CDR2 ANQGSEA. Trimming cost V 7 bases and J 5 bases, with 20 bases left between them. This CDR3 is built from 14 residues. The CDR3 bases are TGCAGCGCAGCGCGGGCCTCTAGGGCTGAGACCCAGTACTTC. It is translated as CSAARASRAETQYF. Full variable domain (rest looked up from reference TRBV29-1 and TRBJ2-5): SAVISQKPSRDICQRGTSLTIQCQVDSQVTMMFWYRQQPGQSLTLIATANQGSEATYESGFVIDKFPISRPNLTFSTLTVSNMSPEDSSIYLCSAARASRAETQYFGPGTRLLVL.

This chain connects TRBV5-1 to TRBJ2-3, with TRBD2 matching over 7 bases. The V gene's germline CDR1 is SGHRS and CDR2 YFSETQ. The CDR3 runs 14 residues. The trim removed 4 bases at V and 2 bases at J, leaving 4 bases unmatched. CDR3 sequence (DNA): TGCGCCAGCAGCCCTGGGGGGGACACAGATACGCAGTATTTT. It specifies CASSPGGDTDTQYF.

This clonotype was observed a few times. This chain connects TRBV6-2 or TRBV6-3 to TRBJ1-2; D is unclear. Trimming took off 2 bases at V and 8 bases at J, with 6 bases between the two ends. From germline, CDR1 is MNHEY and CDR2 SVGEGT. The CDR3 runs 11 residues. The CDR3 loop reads CASSYRAGYTF. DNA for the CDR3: TGTGCCAGCAGTTACAGGGCCGGCTACACCTTC.

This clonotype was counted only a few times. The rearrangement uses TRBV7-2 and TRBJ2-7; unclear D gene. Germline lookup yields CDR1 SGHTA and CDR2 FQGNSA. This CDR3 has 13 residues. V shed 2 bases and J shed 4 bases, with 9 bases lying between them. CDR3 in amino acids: CASSLKGAYEQYF. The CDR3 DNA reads TGTGCCAGCAGCTTAAAAGGCGCGTACGAGCAGTACTTC.

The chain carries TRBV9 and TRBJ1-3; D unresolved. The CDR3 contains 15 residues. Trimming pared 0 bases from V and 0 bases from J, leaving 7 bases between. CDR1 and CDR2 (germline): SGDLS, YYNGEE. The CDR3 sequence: CASSVGPSSGNTIYF. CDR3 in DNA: TGTGCCAGCAGCGTAGGGCCCAGCTCTGGAAACACCATATATTTT.

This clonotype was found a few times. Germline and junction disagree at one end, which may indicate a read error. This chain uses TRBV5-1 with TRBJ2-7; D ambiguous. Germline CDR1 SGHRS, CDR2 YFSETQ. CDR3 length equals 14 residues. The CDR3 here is CASSLGPETYGQYF. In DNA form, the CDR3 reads TGCGCCAGCAGCTTGGGGCCTGAAACCTACGGGCAGTACTTC.

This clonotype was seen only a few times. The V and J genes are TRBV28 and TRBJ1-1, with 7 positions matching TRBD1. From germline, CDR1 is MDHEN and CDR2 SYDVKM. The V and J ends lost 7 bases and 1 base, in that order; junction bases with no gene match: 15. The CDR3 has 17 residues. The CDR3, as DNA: TGTGCCAGCACCGGAGACAGGGAGGGTTGGGAGAACACTGAAGCTTTCTTT. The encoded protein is CASTGDREGWENTEAFF.

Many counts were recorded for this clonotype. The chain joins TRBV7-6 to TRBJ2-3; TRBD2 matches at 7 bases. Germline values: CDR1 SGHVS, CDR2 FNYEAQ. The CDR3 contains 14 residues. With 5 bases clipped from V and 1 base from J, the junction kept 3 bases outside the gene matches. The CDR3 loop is CASSPSGRTDTQYF. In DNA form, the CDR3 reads TGTGCCAGCAGCCCTAGCGGTCGCACAGATACGCAGTATTTT.

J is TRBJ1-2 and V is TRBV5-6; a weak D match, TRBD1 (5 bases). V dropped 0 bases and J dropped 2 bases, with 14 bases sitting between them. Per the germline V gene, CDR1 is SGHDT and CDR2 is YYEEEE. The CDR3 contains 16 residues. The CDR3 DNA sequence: TGTGCCAGCAGCTTGGGGGCCGAGGGACGAAACTATGGCTACACCTTC. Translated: CASSLGAEGRNYGYTF.

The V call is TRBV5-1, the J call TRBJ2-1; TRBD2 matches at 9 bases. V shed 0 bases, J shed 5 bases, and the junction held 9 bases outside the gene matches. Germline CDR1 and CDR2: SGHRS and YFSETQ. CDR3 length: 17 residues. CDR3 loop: CASSLGVAGVSHNEQFF. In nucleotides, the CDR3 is TGCGCCAGCAGCTTGGGAGTAGCGGGAGTTTCCCACAATGAGCAGTTCTTC.

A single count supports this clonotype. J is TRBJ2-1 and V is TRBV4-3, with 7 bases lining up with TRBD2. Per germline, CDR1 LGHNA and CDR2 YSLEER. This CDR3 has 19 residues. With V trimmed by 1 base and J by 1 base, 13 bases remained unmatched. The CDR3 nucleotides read TGCGCCAGCAGCCAAGTCAGGTCCGCCGCGGGGGAATCCTACAATGAGCAGTTCTTC. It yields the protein CASSQVRSAAGESYNEQFF.

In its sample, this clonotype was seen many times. The DNA of the CDR3 is TGCAGTGCAAGCGTCACAGGGGTCGAGCAGTACTTC. Its translation is CSASVTGVEQYF. This chain uses TRBV20-1 with TRBJ2-7; TRBD1 matches 7 bases. Germline assignment: CDR1 DFQATT and CDR2 SNEGSKA (reference sequence). The V and J ends lost 6 bases and 6 bases, in that order; junction bases with no gene match: 8. This CDR3 has 12 amino acids.